This T cell receptor beta chain emerged from a study of control samples from healthy donors and cancer patients. The protocol was immunoSEQ multiplex PCR, while the TCRdb copy is restricted to in-frame clones and leaves out a portion. This sample has 100,000 to 120,000 clones, with roughly 90% found just once. Germline V CDR1 and CDR2: MNHEY, SVGAGI. Trimming cost V 2 bases and J 4 bases, with 8 bases left between them. This CDR3 spans 13 amino acids. This rearrangement joins TRBV6-5 to TRBJ1-1; a possible D gene is TRBD1 (5 bases). The origin of this receptor is a woman aged 55 to 70 with lung cancer. What was sequenced was PBMCs. This CDR3 reads CASSYAGFTEAFF. CDR3 DNA sequence: TGTGCCAGCAGTTACGCAGGGTTCACTGAAGCTTTCTTT.